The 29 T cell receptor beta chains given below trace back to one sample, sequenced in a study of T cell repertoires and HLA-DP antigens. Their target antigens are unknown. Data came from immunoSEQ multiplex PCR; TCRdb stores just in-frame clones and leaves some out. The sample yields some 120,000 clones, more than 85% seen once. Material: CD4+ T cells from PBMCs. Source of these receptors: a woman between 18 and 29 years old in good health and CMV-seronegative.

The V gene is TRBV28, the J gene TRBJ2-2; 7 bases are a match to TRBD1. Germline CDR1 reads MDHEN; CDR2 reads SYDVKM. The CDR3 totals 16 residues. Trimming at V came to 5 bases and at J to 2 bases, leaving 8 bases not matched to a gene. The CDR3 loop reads CASSLPGQSNTGELFF. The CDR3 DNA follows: TGTGCCAGCAGTCTTCCGGGACAGAGCAACACCGGGGAGCTGTTTTTT.

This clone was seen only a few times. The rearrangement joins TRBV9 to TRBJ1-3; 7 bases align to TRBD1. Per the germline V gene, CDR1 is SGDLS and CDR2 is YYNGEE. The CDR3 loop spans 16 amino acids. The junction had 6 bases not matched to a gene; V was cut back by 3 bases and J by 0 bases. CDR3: CASSGGGQHSGNTIYF. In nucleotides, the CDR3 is TGTGCCAGCAGCGGAGGGGGACAGCACTCTGGAAACACCATATATTTT.

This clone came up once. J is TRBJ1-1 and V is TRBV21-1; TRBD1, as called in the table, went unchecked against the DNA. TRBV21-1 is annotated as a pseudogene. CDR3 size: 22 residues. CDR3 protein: CASSTSQTGTGVWGRPRTEAFF. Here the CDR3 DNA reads TGTGCCAGCAGCACCTCACAAACCGGGACAGGGGTTTGGGGGCGGCCTCGCACTGAAGCTTTCTTT.

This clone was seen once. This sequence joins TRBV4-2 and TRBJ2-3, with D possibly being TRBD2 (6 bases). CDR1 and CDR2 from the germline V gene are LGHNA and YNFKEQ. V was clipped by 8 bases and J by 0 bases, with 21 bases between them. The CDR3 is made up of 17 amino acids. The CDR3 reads CASSQAVLARSTDTQYF. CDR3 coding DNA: TGTGCCAGCTCCCAAGCAGTCCTAGCGCGTAGCACAGATACGCAGTATTTT.

The CDR3 sequence: CASSTRDRVHEQYV. The CDR3 DNA sequence: TGTGCCAGCAGTACACGGGACAGGGTTCACGAGCAGTACGTC. This chain uses TRBV6-1 with TRBJ2-7, with 9 bases fitting TRBD1. The germline V gene has CDR1 MNHNS and CDR2 SASEGT. This CDR3 contains 14 residues. The trim removed 5 bases at V and 5 bases at J, leaving 7 bases unmatched.

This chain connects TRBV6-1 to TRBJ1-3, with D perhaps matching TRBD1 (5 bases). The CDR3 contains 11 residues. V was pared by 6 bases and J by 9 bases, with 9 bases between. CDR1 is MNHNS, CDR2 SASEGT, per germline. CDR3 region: CASSDRPTIYF. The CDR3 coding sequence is TGTGCCAGCAGCGACAGACCCACCATATATTTT.

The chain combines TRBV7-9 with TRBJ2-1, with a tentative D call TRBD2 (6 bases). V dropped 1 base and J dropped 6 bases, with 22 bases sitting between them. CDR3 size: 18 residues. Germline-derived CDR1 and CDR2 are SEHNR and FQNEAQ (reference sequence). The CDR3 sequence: CASSLGPGEVNGGNEQFF. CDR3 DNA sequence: TGTGCCAGCAGCTTAGGCCCCGGGGAGGTGAACGGGGGCAATGAGCAGTTCTTC.

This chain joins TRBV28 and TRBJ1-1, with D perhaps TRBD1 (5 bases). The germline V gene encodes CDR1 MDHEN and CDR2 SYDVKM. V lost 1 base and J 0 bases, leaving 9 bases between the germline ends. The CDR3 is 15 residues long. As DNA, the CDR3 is TGTGCCAGCAGTTTATTCAGGGCGATGAACACTGAAGCTTTCTTT. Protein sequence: CASSLFRAMNTEAFF.

The CDR3 bases are TGCGCCAGCAGCCAAGTGGTCGGGTTGGGTCGTGGGACAGATACGCAGTATTTT. Protein sequence: CASSQVVGLGRGTDTQYF. The V gene is TRBV4-1, the J gene TRBJ2-3, with D uncertain. CDR3 length: 18 amino acids. The germline gives CDR1 MGHRA, CDR2 YSYEKL. The V gene lost 1 base and the J gene lost 3 bases, with 20 bases spanning the gap.

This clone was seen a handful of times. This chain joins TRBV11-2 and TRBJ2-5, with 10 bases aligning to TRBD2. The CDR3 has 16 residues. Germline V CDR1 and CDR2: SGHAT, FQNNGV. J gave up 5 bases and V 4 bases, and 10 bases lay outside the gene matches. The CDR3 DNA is TGTGCCAGCAGCTCCGAGAGCGGGGGGGCATGGGAGACCCAGTACTTC. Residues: CASSSESGGAWETQYF. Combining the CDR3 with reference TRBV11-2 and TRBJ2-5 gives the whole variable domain EAGVAQSPRYKIIEKRQSVAFWCNPISGHATLYWYQQILGQGPKLLIQFQNNGVVDDSQLPKDRFSAERLKGVDSTLKIQPAKLEDSAVYLCASSSESGGAWETQYFGPGTRLLVL.

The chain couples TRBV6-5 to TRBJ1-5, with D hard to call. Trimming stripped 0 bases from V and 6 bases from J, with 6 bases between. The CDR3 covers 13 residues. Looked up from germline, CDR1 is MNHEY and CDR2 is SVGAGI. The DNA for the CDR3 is TGTGCCAGCAGTTACTCGATGGTTCAGCCCCAGCATTTT. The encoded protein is CASSYSMVQPQHF.

CDR3 residues: CSVRNQGRSYNEQFF. The CDR3 DNA reads TGCAGCGTACGTAATCAGGGCCGCTCCTACAATGAGCAGTTCTTC. The chain combines TRBV29-1 with TRBJ2-1; TRBD1 might be the D (5 bases). CDR1 and CDR2 (germline): SQVTM, ANQGSEA. The CDR3 is 15 residues long. The V end lost 6 bases, the J end lost 0 bases, and 15 bases lay between the germline ends.

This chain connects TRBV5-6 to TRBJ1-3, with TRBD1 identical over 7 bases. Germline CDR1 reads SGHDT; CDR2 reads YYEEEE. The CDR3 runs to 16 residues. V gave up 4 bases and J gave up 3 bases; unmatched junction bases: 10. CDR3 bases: TGTGCCAGCAGCGCCCGACAGGGCCCGCTTGGAAACACCATATATTTT. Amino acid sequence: CASSARQGPLGNTIYF. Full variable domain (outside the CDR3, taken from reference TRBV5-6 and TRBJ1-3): DAGVTQSPTHLIKTRGQQVTLRCSPKSGHDTVSWYQQALGQGPQFIFQYYEEEERQRGNFPDRFSGHQFPNYSSELNVNALLLGDSALYLCASSARQGPLGNTIYFGEGSWLTVV.

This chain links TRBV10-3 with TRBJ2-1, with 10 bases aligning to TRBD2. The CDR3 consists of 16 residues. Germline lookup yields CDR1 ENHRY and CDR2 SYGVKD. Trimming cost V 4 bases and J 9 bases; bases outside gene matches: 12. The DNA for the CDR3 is TGTGCCATCAGTGGTTTAGCTAGCGGGAGTCGAGTTGAGCAGTTCTTC. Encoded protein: CAISGLASGSRVEQFF.

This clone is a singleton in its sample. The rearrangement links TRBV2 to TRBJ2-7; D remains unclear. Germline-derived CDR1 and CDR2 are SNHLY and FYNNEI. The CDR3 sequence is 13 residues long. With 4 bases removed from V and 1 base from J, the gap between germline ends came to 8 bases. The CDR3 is CASSVAPSYEQYV. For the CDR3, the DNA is TGTGCCAGCAGTGTAGCCCCTTCCTACGAGCAGTACGTC.

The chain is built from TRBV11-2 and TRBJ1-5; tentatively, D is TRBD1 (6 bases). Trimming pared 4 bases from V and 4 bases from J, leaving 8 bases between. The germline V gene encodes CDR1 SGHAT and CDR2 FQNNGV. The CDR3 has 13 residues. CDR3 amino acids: CASSSDRNQPQHF. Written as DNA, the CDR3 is TGTGCCAGCAGCTCGGACAGAAATCAGCCCCAGCATTTT. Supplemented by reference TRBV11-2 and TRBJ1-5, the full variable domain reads EAGVAQSPRYKIIEKRQSVAFWCNPISGHATLYWYQQILGQGPKLLIQFQNNGVVDDSQLPKDRFSAERLKGVDSTLKIQPAKLEDSAVYLCASSSDRNQPQHFGDGTRLSIL.

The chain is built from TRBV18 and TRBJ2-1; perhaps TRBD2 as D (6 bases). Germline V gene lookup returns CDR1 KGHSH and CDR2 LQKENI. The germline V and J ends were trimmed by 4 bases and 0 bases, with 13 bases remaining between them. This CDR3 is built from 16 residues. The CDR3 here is CASSLADQSSYNEQFF. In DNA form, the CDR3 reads TGTGCCAGCTCACTAGCGGACCAGTCCTCCTACAATGAGCAGTTCTTC. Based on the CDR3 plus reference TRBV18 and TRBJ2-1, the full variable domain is NAGVMQNPRHLVRRRGQEARLRCSPMKGHSHVYWYRQLPEEGLKFMVYLQKENIIDESGMPKERFSAEFPKEGPSILRIQQVVRGDSAAYFCASSLADQSSYNEQFFGPGTRLTVL.

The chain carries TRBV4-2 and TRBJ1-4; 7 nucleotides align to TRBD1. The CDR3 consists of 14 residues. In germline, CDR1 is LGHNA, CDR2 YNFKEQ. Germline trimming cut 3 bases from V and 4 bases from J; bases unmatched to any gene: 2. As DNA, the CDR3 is TGTGCCAGCAGCCACAGGGGGGGTAATGAAAAACTGTTTTTT. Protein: CASSHRGGNEKLFF.

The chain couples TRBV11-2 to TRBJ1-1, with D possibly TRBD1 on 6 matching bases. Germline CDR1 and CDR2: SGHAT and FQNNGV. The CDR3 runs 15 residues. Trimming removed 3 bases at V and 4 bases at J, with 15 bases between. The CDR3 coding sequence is TGTGCCAGCAGCTTTAGGTCAGGGGTGGGCACTGAAGCTTTCTTT. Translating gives CASSFRSGVGTEAFF. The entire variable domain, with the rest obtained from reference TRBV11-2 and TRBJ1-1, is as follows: EAGVAQSPRYKIIEKRQSVAFWCNPISGHATLYWYQQILGQGPKLLIQFQNNGVVDDSQLPKDRFSAERLKGVDSTLKIQPAKLEDSAVYLCASSFRSGVGTEAFFGQGTRLTVV.

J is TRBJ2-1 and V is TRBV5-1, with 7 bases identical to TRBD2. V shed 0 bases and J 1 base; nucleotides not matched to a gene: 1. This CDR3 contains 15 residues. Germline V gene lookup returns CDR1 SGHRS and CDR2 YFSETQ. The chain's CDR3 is CASSLEGGSYNEQFF. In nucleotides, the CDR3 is TGCGCCAGCAGCTTGGAGGGAGGGTCCTACAATGAGCAGTTCTTC. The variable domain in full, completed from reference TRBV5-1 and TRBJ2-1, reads KAGVTQTPRYLIKTRGQQVTLSCSPISGHRSVSWYQQTPGQGLQFLFEYFSETQRNKGNFPGRFSGRQFSNSRSEMNVSTLELGDSALYLCASSLEGGSYNEQFFGPGTRLTVL.

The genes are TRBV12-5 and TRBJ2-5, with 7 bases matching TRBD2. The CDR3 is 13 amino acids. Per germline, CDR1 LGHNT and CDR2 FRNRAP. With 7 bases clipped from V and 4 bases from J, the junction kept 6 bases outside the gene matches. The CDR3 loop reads CASAWEGTETQYF. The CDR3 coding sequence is TGTGCTAGTGCTTGGGAGGGAACAGAGACCCAGTACTTC.

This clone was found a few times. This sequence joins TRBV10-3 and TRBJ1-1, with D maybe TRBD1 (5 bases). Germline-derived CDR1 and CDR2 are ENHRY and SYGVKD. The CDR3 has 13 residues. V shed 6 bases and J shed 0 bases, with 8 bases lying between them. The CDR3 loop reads CAISSQVNTEAFF. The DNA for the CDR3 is TGTGCCATCAGCTCACAGGTGAACACTGAAGCTTTCTTT.

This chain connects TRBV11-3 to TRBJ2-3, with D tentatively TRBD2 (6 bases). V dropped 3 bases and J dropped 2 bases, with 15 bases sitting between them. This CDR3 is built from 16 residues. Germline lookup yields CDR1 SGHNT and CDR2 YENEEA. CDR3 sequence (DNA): TGTGCCAGCAGCTTTAGGGAAAGGGGACTCACAGATACGCAGTATTTT. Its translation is CASSFRERGLTDTQYF.

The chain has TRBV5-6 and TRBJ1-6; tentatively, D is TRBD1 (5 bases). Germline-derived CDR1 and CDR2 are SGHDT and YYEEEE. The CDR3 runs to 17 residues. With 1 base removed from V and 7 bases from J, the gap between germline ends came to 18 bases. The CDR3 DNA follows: TGTGCCAGCAGCTTGTCCTCAAGGGACCCAAGAAATTCACCCCTCCACTTT. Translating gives CASSLSSRDPRNSPLHF.

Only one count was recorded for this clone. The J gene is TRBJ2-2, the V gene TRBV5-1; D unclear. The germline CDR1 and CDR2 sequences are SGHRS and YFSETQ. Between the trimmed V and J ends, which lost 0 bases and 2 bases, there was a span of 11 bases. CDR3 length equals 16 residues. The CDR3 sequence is CASSLAPTRNTGELFF. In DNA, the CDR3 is TGCGCCAGCAGCTTGGCCCCGACTCGAAACACCGGGGAGCTGTTTTTT.

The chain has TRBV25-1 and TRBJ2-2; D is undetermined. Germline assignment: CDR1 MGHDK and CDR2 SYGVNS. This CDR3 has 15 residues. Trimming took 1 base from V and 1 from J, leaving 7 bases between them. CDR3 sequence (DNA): TGTGCCAGCAGTGAATTCGGTGGGAACACCGGGGAGCTGTTTTTT. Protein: CASSEFGGNTGELFF.

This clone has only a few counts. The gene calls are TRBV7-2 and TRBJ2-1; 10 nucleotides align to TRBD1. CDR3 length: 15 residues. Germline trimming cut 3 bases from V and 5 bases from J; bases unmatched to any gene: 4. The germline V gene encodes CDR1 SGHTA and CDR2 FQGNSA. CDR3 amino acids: CASSFDRGPHNEQFF. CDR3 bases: TGTGCCAGCAGCTTTGACAGGGGGCCCCACAATGAGCAGTTCTTC.

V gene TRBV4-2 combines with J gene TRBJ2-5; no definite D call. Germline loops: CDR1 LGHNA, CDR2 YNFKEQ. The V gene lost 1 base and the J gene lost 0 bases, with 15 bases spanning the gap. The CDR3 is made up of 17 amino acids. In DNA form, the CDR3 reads TGTGCCAGCAGCCAAGCATTTGCTAGGGCAAACCAAGAGACCCAGTACTTC. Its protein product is CASSQAFARANQETQYF.

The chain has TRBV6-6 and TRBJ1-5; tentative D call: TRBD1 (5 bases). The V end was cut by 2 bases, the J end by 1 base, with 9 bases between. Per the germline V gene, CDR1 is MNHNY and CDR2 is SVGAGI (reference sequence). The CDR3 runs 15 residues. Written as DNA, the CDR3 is TGTGCCAGCAGTTACCCCGGGGGGAGCAATCAGCCCCAGCATTTT. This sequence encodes CASSYPGGSNQPQHF.